This T cell receptor (beta chain) was retrieved from a study of CD8+ T cells in alopecia areata. Overall study results and limits: Scalp sequencing captures resident alphabeta T cells of normal skin too.

From germline, CDR1 is SEHNR and CDR2 FQNEAQ (reference sequence). The CDR3 consists of 16 residues. V was shortened by 6 bases and J by 4 bases, with 18 bases between the two germline ends. Alopecia areata patients had lesional scalp punch biopsies and peripheral blood taken from them. Concerning this clone itself: Its matching antigen is unknown.

Once RNA had been extracted, it was reverse transcribed into cDNA to act as the sequencing template. Profiled with immunoSEQ multiplex PCR; TCRdb holds only in-frame clones, not every one. Of almost 35,000 clones listed, roughly half were seen once; the top ten hold about two fifths. The V gene is TRBV7-9, the J gene TRBJ2-2, with unresolved D. The source of this sequence is a human donor with alopecia areata. Source material: NKG2D-high CD8+ T cells sorted from blood. CDR3 sequence: CASSRPAVMGTGELFF. The CDR3 DNA reads as TGTGCCAGCAGTCGCCCCGCGGTGATGGGCACCGGGGAGCTGTTTTTT. The complete variable domain, with remaining parts taken from reference TRBV7-9 and TRBJ2-2, reads DTGVSQNPRHKITKRGQNVTFRCDPISEHNRLYWYRQTLGQGPEFLTYFQNEAQLEKSRLLSDRFSAERPKGSFSTLEIQRTEQGDSAMYLCASSRPAVMGTGELFFGEGSRLTVL.